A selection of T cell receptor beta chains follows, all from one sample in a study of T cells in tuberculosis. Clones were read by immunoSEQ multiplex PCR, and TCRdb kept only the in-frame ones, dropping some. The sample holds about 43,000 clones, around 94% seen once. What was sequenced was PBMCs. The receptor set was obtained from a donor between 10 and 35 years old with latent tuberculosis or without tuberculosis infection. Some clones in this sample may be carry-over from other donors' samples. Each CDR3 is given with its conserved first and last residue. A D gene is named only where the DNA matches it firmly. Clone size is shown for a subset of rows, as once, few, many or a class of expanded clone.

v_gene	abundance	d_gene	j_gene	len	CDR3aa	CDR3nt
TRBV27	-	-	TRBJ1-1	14	CASSLSLANTEAFF	TGTGCCAGCAGTTTAAGTTTAGCGAACACTGAAGCTTTCTTT
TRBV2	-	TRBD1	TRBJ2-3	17	CARTLTGAKGRADTQYF	TGTGCCAGAACATTAACAGGGGCAAAGGGGCGGGCAGATACGCAGTATTTT
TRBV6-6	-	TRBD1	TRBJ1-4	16	CASSYPPTGRHEKLFF	TGTGCCAGCAGTTACCCGCCGACAGGGAGGCATGAAAAACTGTTTTTT
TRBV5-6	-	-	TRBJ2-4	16	CASSLGRALAKNIQYF	TGTGCCAGCAGCTTGGGCAGGGCCCTAGCCAAAAACATTCAGTACTTC
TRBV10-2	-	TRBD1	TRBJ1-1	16	CASRAGGWESDTEAFF	TGCGCCAGCAGGGCAGGGGGCTGGGAGTCGGACACTGAAGCTTTCTTT
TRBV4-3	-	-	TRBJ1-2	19	CASSQDPPGGLVVNDGYTF	TGCGCCAGCAGCCAAGATCCCCCCGGGGGGCTCGTAGTAAATGATGGCTACACCTTC
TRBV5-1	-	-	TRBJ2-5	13	CASSLAVDENQYF	TGCGCCAGCAGCTTGGCCGTCGATGAGAACCAGTACTTC
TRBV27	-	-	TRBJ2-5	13	CASSLRRGETQYF	TGTGCCAGCAGTTTGCGTAGAGGGGAGACCCAGTACTTC
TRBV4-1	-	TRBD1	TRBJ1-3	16	CASSQGSGQGKNTIYF	TGCGCCAGCAGCCAAGGTTCGGGACAGGGGAAAAACACCATATATTTT
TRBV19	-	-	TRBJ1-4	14	CARSQNRANEKLFF	TGTGCCAGATCGCAGAACAGGGCGAATGAAAAACTGTTTTTT
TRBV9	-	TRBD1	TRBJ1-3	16	CASTPTGAYSGNTIYF	TGTGCCAGCACCCCTACAGGGGCCTACTCTGGAAACACCATATATTTT
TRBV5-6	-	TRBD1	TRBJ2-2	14	CASSLAGGIGELFF	TGTGCCAGCAGCTTGGCAGGGGGCATCGGGGAGCTGTTTTTT
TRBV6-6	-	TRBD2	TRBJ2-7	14	CASSPSGSGRFQYF	TGTGCCAGCAGTCCCAGCGGGAGCGGACGGTTTCAGTACTTC
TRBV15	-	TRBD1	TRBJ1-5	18	CATSRDKYKGTEIQPQHF	TGTGCCACCAGCAGAGATAAGTATAAGGGGACAGAAATTCAGCCCCAGCATTTT
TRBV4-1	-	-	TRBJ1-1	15	CASSQLGRAYTEAFF	TGCGCCAGCAGCCAACTGGGGAGGGCGTACACTGAAGCTTTCTTT
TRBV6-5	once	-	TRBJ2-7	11	CASSVTHEQYF	TGTGCCAGCAGTGTAACACACGAGCAGTACTTC
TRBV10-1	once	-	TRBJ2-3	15	CASAVHLQSTDTQYF	TGCGCCAGTGCGGTACACCTCCAGAGCACAGATACGCAGTATTTT
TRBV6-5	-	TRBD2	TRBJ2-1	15	CASRKGLADYNEQFF	TGTGCCAGCAGGAAGGGACTAGCGGACTACAATGAGCAGTTCTTC
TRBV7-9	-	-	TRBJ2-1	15	CASSLITGKVNEQFF	TGTGCCAGCAGCTTAATAACAGGCAAGGTCAATGAGCAGTTCTTC
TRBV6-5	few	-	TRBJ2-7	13	CASTSGVAYEQYF	TGTGCCAGCACCTCCGGGGTAGCGTACGAGCAGTACTTC
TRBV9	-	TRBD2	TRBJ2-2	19	CASSASGTSGKTNTGELFF	TGTGCCAGCAGCGCCTCCGGGACTAGCGGCAAGACGAACACCGGGGAGCTGTTTTTT
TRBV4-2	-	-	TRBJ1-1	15	CASSHPQGRGTEAFF	TGTGCCAGCAGCCATCCACAGGGTAGGGGCACTGAAGCTTTCTTT
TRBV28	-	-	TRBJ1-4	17	CASSLPSGGAIGEKLFF	TGTGCCAGCAGTTTACCCTCGGGAGGGGCAATTGGGGAAAAACTGTTTTTT
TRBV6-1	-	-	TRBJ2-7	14	CASSEGEENYEQYF	TGTGCCAGCAGTGAAGGGGAGGAGAACTACGAGCAGTACTTC
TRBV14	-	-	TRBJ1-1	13	CASSQSTRTEAFF	TGTGCCAGCAGCCAATCGACGCGGACTGAAGCTTTCTTT
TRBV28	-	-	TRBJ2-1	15	CASCIVPSGAYEQFF	TGTGCCAGCTGTATTGTCCCGTCTGGAGCTTATGAGCAGTTCTTC
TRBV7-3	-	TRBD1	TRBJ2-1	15	CASSLTGEKYNEQFF	TGTGCCAGCAGCTTGACAGGGGAGAAGTACAATGAGCAGTTCTTC
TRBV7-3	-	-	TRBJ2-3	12	CASSLRADTQYF	TGTGCCAGCAGCCTCCGAGCAGATACGCAGTATTTT
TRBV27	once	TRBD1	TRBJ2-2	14	CASSKTGVTGELFF	TGTGCCAGCAGTAAAACAGGGGTCACCGGGGAGCTGTTTTTT
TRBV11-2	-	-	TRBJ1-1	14	CASSLVAGGTEAFF	TGTGCCAGCAGCCTGGTGGCAGGTGGCACTGAAGCTTTCTTT
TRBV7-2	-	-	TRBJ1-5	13	CASSAGIGQPQHF	TGTGCCAGCAGCGCAGGGATAGGTCAGCCCCAGCATTTT
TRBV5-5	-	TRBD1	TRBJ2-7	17	CASSLGVRPGQNYEQYF	TGTGCCAGCAGCTTGGGGGTGAGACCGGGACAGAATTACGAGCAGTACTTC
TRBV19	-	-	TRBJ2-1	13	CASSILTGNEQFF	TGTGCCAGTAGTATCCTGACCGGGAATGAGCAGTTCTTC
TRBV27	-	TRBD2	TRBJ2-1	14	CASSLTGTSNEQFF	TGTGCCAGCAGTCTTACCGGGACTAGTAATGAGCAGTTCTTC
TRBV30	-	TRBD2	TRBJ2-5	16	CAWSVALAGGFATQYF	TGTGCCTGGAGTGTCGCCCTAGCGGGAGGGTTCGCGACCCAGTACTTC
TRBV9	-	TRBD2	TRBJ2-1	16	CASSGLAQSSYNEQFF	TGTGCCAGCAGCGGACTAGCGCAGAGCTCCTACAATGAGCAGTTCTTC
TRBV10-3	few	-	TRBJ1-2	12	CAISPGADGYTF	TGTGCCATCAGCCCAGGGGCGGATGGCTACACCTTC
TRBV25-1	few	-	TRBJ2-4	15	CASSDEPSVKNIQYF	TGTGCCAGCAGTGACGAACCTAGCGTCAAAAACATTCAGTACTTC
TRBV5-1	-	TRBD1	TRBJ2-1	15	CASSMGQTSYNEQFF	TGCGCCAGCAGCATGGGACAGACCTCCTACAATGAGCAGTTCTTC
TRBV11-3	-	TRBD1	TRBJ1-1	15	CASSLNRGGRTEAFF	TGTGCCAGCAGCTTAAACAGGGGAGGAAGGACTGAAGCTTTCTTT
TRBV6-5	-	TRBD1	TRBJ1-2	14	CASSYSGGGYGYTF	TGTGCCAGCAGTTATTCAGGGGGAGGCTATGGCTACACCTTC
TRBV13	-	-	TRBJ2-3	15	CASSPLGQETDTQYF	TGTGCCAGCAGCCCTTTGGGACAAGAAACAGATACGCAGTATTTT
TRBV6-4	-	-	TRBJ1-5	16	CASSVQGSRAYQPQHF	TGTGCCAGCAGTGTACAAGGGAGTAGAGCCTATCAGCCCCAGCATTTT
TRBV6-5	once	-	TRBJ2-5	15	CASRFSGHLQETQYF	TGTGCCAGCAGGTTCTCGGGACACCTCCAAGAGACCCAGTACTTC
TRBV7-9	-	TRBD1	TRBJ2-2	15	CASSRGDSPSGELFF	TGTGCCAGCAGTCGAGGGGACAGTCCCTCCGGGGAGCTGTTTTTT
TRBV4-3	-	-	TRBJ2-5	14	CASSQRPGRETQYF	TGCGCCAGCAGCCAAAGACCGGGTAGGGAGACCCAGTACTTC
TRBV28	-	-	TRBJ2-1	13	CASSNQGWGEQFF	TGTGCCAGCAGCAACCAGGGGTGGGGTGAGCAGTTCTTC
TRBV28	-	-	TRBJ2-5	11	CASSLQETQYF	TGTGCCAGCAGTCTACAAGAGACCCAGTACTTC
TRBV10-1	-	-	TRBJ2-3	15	CASSGGDIYTDTQYF	TGCGCCAGCAGTGGTGGGGACATCTACACAGATACGCAGTATTTT
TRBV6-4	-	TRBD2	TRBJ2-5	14	CATCGGLAGETQYF	TGTGCCACCTGCGGGGGGCTAGCAGGAGAGACCCAGTACTTC
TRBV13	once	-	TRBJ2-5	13	CASSSLEGETQYF	TGTGCCAGCAGCTCACTAGAGGGAGAGACCCAGTACTTC
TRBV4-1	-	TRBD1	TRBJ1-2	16	CASSLTPGQVSGGYTF	TGCGCCAGCAGCCTCACCCCCGGACAGGTTTCTGGTGGCTACACCTTC